This T cell receptor beta chain came from a study of blood T cell repertoires in COVID-19. The wider study: Both acute and convalescent COVID-19 samples were obtained from the United States, Italy and Spain. T cells, B-cell-depleted T cells, or PBMCs supplied cDNA or gDNA.

Participants were placed into cohorts based on the clinical history they reported. In the authors' methods: From reference gene primer amplification, estimates of nucleated cell counts were derived. The table came from immunoSEQ multiplex PCR; TCRdb's copy has only in-frame clones and leaves some out. V, J and clone size derive from that table, while D and trimming were established from the DNA sequence. This table has 450,000 to 500,000 clones, around nine tenths appearing once. The CDR3 spans 15 residues. V gave up 4 bases and J gave up 4 bases; unmatched junction bases: 9. Germline CDR1 and CDR2: SNHLY and FYNNEI.

The receptor's source is a woman aged 60 to 75 who had recovered from COVID-19. Source material: PBMCs or T cells enriched from blood (not recorded which). The chain has TRBV2 and TRBJ2-7; 8 bases are shared with TRBD1. In DNA, the CDR3 is TGTGCCAGCAGTGCCGGGGGAACAGGGGGTTACGAGCAGTACGTC. Amino acids: CASSAGGTGGYEQYV.